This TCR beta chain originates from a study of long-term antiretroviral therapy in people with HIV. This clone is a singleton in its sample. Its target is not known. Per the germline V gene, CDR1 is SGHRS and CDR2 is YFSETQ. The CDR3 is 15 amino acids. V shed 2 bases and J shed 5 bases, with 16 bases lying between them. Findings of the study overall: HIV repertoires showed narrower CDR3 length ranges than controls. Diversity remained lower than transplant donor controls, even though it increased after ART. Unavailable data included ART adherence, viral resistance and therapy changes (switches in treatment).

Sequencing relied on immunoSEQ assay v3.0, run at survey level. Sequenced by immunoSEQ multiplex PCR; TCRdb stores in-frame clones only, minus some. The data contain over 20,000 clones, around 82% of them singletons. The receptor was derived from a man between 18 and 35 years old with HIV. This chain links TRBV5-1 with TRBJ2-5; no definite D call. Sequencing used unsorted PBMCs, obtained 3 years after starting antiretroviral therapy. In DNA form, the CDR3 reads TGCGCCAGCAGCTTAATTCAGCCCCAAGTGGAGACCCAGTACTTC. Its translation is CASSLIQPQVETQYF.